This T cell receptor (beta chain) emerged from a study of blood T cell repertoires in COVID-19. The ends were cut back, 6 bases at V and 6 bases at J, with 16 bases in the middle. Germline V gene lookup returns CDR1 SQVTM and CDR2 ANQGSEA. The CDR3 sequence is 13 residues long. Assay: immunoSEQ multiplex PCR; the TCRdb copy retains only in-frame clones and omits some. The table includes some 260,000 clones, more than 75% detected once. V usage is TRBV29-1 and J usage is TRBJ2-3, with a tentative D call TRBD2 (6 bases). The specimen sequenced was PBMCs or T cells enriched from blood (not recorded which). The sequence was collected from a man between 35 and 55 years old who had recovered from COVID-19. Here the CDR3 DNA reads TGCAGCGTCTACCGGGACTCCCATGATACGCAGTATTTT. It specifies CSVYRDSHDTQYF.